A single sample is the source of the 3 T cell receptor beta chains below, sequenced in a study of CD8 T cells in Susac syndrome. RNA was extracted with the RNeasy kit, and a quantity of 0.5 to 1 ug was reverse transcribed using random hexamers. TCRdb processed the immunoSEQ multiplex PCR reads anew with MiXCR; each CDR3 protein has one entry. Of around 190,000 distinct CDR3 sequences in the sample, about 95% are singletons; the top ten hold 0.095% to 0.12%. The material sequenced was CD4+ T cells from PBMCs. The receptors shown here come from a human donor in good health.

The chain links TRBV30 to TRBJ1-2; D is possibly TRBD1 (5 bases). The CDR3 is 14 amino acids. V was pared by 4 bases and J by 3 bases, with 15 bases between. Per the germline V gene, CDR1 is GTSNPN and CDR2 is SVGIG (reference sequence). The CDR3 is CAWTKPGLHYGYTF. The CDR3 region has the DNA TGTGCCTGGACCAAACCGGGACTCCACTATGGCTACACCTTC.

The V gene is TRBV7-8, the J gene TRBJ2-3; D possibly corresponds to TRBD2 (5 bases). V was trimmed by 3 bases and J by 3 bases, leaving 13 bases between them. This CDR3 comprises 15 residues. Germline assignment: CDR1 SGHVS and CDR2 FQNEAQ. This CDR3 is CASSFGTPGTDTQYF. The CDR3 coding sequence is TGTGCCAGCAGCTTCGGTACGCCGGGAACAGATACGCAGTATTTT.

This clonotype has a handful of counts. The gene calls are TRBV29-1 and TRBJ2-3; 8 nucleotides match TRBD2. The CDR3 loop spans 13 amino acids. The J segment lost 3 bases and the V segment lost 4 bases, leaving 3 bases of the junction unmatched. Germline V gene data show CDR1 as SQVTM and CDR2 as ANQGSEA. In DNA, the CDR3 is TGCAGCGTTGTAGGCGGGGGGACAGATACGCAGTATTTT. Translated: CSVVGGGTDTQYF.